Following are 24 T cell receptor beta chains from one sample sequenced in a study of memory CD4+ T cells and cytomegalovirus serostatus. Assay: immunoSEQ multiplex PCR; the TCRdb copy retains only in-frame clones and omits some. There are under 80,000 clones in the sample; around 78% occur only once, and 2.5% to 3% lies in the top ten. Single viable CD3+CD4+CD8-CD45RO+ cells were sorted as the memory CD4+ T cells. The specimen sequenced was memory CD4+ T cells from blood. The receptors come from an adult in good health and CMV-seropositive.

The rearrangement links TRBV27 to TRBJ2-7; D is ambiguous. Germline V lookup: CDR1 MNHEY, CDR2 SMNVEV (reference sequence). Trimming stripped 8 bases from V and 3 bases from J, with 8 bases between. The CDR3 has 11 amino acids. DNA for the CDR3: TGTGCCAGCGGGTATGTCTACGAGCAGTACGTC. Translation gives CASGYVYEQYV.

The chain links TRBV5-8 to TRBJ2-1; 10 bases are a match to TRBD2. Germline V gives CDR1 SGHTS, CDR2 YDEGEE. The CDR3 runs to 15 residues. V lost 3 bases and J lost 5; bases outside the gene matches: 5. CDR3: CASSSASGSHNEQFF. CDR3 in DNA: TGTGCCAGCAGCTCAGCTAGCGGGAGCCACAATGAGCAGTTCTTC.

This clone was recorded a few times. The CDR3 reads CAWSVAGYGYTF. DNA for the CDR3: TGTGCCTGGAGTGTAGCGGGGTATGGCTACACCTTC. The rearrangement joins TRBV30 to TRBJ1-2; D gene ambiguous. Germline V CDR1 and CDR2: GTSNPN, SVGIG (reference sequence). V shed 0 bases and J shed 5 bases, with 7 bases lying between them. This CDR3 has 12 amino acids.

On this clone: This likely comes from a read error, as the CDR3 has no conserved phenylalanine or tryptophan at its end. The CDR3 reads CSVDSGPDTQYL. As DNA, the CDR3 is TGCAGCGTTGATAGCGGTCCAGATACGCAGTATCTT. This chain joins TRBV29-1 and TRBJ2-3, with D possibly TRBD2 on 6 matching bases. Trimming pared 3 bases from V and 4 bases from J, leaving 8 bases between. This CDR3 has 12 residues. Looked up from germline, CDR1 is SQVTM and CDR2 is ANQGSEA.

The rearrangement uses TRBV19 and TRBJ1-1, with D maybe TRBD1 (6 bases). CDR1 is LNHDA and CDR2 is SQIVND in the germline V gene (reference sequence). V gave up 7 bases and J gave up 6 bases, with 18 bases separating them. This CDR3 region has 14 residues. CDR3 sequence (DNA): TGTGCCAGTAAGGATTTTGGGGGCCTCGCTGAAGCTTTCTTT. It codes for CASKDFGGLAEAFF.

This clone was recorded at least ten times. The genes are TRBV4-2 and TRBJ1-4, with D unclear. The CDR3 spans 17 residues. Germline loops: CDR1 LGHNA, CDR2 YNFKEQ. Trimming cost V 0 bases and J 2 bases, with 13 bases left between them. The CDR3, as DNA: TGTGCCAGCAGCCAAGATGAGGGAGGTCCCACTAATGAAAAACTGTTTTTT. Its protein product is CASSQDEGGPTNEKLFF.

This chain joins TRBV18 and TRBJ1-5; tentative D call: TRBD1 (5 bases). Germline loops: CDR1 KGHSH, CDR2 LQKENI. The CDR3 is made up of 13 amino acids. The germline V and J ends were trimmed by 4 bases and 2 bases, with 6 bases remaining between them. The CDR3 bases are TGTGCCAGCTCACGGGACCGCAATCAGCCCCAGCATTTT. Protein sequence: CASSRDRNQPQHF.

This clone was detected only once. The chain links TRBV18 to TRBJ2-7; the D gene could be TRBD1 or TRBD2 (5 bases each). Germline CDR1 is KGHSH and CDR2 is LQKENI. V gave up 1 base and J gave up 2 bases, with 9 bases separating them. The CDR3 runs to 14 residues. The CDR3 region is CASSPLGGTYEQYF. The CDR3 DNA reads as TGTGCCAGCTCACCACTTGGGGGTACCTACGAGCAGTACTTC.

The chain uses TRBV2 and TRBJ2-5; tentative D call: TRBD2 (5 bases). This CDR3 is built from 15 residues. Trimming pared 6 bases from V and 5 bases from J, leaving 19 bases between. Germline values: CDR1 SNHLY, CDR2 FYNNEI. This chain's CDR3 is CASSRAAGVGETQYF. CDR3 nucleotides: TGTGCCAGCAGCCGAGCGGCGGGTGTGGGCGAGACCCAGTACTTC.

The chain has TRBV4-3 and TRBJ2-4; tentatively, D is TRBD2 (5 bases). CDR3 length equals 14 residues. Germline assignment: CDR1 LGHNA and CDR2 YSLEER. Trimming stripped 1 base from V and 11 bases from J, with 15 bases between. CDR3 protein: CASSQVLNGKVQYF. Here the CDR3 DNA reads TGCGCCAGCAGCCAAGTCCTAAACGGGAAGGTTCAGTACTTC.

The chain has TRBV5-1 and TRBJ1-3; D remains unclear. V lost 2 bases and J 0 bases, leaving 6 bases between the germline ends. There are 14 residues in the CDR3. Germline V gene lookup returns CDR1 SGHRS and CDR2 YFSETQ. DNA of the CDR3: TGCGCCAGCAGCTTCGGTGACTCTGGAAACACCATATATTTT. Amino acid sequence: CASSFGDSGNTIYF.

The chain employs TRBV30 and TRBJ2-3; no definite D call. CDR1 is GTSNPN, CDR2 SVGIG, per germline (reference sequence). The CDR3 runs 15 residues. V lost 4 bases to trimming and J lost 0 bases, with 14 bases between them. CDR3 DNA: TGTGCCTGGAATATCGGTGTGTCTAGCACAGATACGCAGTATTTT. This sequence encodes CAWNIGVSSTDTQYF.

CDR3 in amino acids: CASTTMTGNEQFF. The CDR3 DNA follows: TGTGCCAGCACAACGATGACAGGGAATGAGCAGTTCTTC. This chain links TRBV2 with TRBJ2-1, with TRBD1 matching 7 bases. Germline trimming cut 7 bases from V and 7 bases from J; bases unmatched to any gene: 7. The germline CDR1 and CDR2 sequences are SNHLY and FYNNEI. The CDR3 runs to 13 residues.

The rearrangement joins TRBV29-1 to TRBJ1-2; no reliable D call. V lost 7 bases and J lost 8, with 20 bases in between. Germline V gene lookup returns CDR1 SQVTM and CDR2 ANQGSEA. The length of the CDR3 is 13 residues. Here the CDR3 DNA reads TGCAGCGCTGGGCGGCACGGCCGTCGGGGCTACACCTTC. Its protein is CSAGRHGRRGYTF.

This clone has more than one count but fewer than ten. V is TRBV11-2 and J is TRBJ2-7, with D maybe TRBD1 (7 bases). The V end was cut by 5 bases, the J end by 6 bases, with 14 bases between. CDR3 length equals 13 residues. The germline gives CDR1 SGHAT, CDR2 FQNNGV. CDR3 amino acids: CASSQDRRGEQYF. CDR3 nucleotide sequence: TGTGCCAGCAGCCAGGACAGGAGGGGCGAGCAGTACTTC.

The chain joins TRBV19 to TRBJ2-2, with D perhaps being TRBD1 or TRBD2 (5 bases each). The length of the CDR3 is 13 residues. The germline V gene has CDR1 LNHDA and CDR2 SQIVND (reference sequence). V was trimmed by 7 bases and J by 5 bases, leaving 11 bases between them. The CDR3 nucleotides read TGTGCCAGTAAAAGCTGGGGGACCGGGGAGCTGTTTTTT. Protein product: CASKSWGTGELFF. The full variable domain, its missing parts supplied by reference TRBV19 and TRBJ2-2, is DGGITQSPKYLFRKEGQNVTLSCEQNLNHDAMYWYRQDPGQGLRLIYYSQIVNDFQKGDIAEGYSVSREKKESFPLTVTSAQKNPTAFYLCASKSWGTGELFFGEGSRLTVL.

This chain links TRBV7-8 with TRBJ2-5; D ambiguous. This CDR3 spans 15 amino acids. V dropped 5 bases and J dropped 3 bases, with 16 bases sitting between them. Germline loops: CDR1 SGHVS, CDR2 FQNEAQ. CDR3 region: CASSPYPVGEETQYF. CDR3 sequence (DNA): TGTGCCAGCAGCCCCTACCCGGTGGGTGAAGAGACCCAGTACTTC.

The chain has TRBV4-1 and TRBJ1-2; D is undetermined. V was trimmed by 2 bases and J by 1 base, leaving 11 bases between them. The V gene's germline CDR1 is MGHRA and CDR2 YSYEKL. This CDR3 has 15 residues. The DNA for the CDR3 is TGCGCCAGCAGCCAATCTACCCTCTTTAACTATGGCTACACCTTC. Protein product: CASSQSTLFNYGYTF.

The chain combines TRBV5-4 with TRBJ2-7, with 9 bases fitting TRBD1. The CDR3 covers 14 residues. CDR1 and CDR2 from the germline V gene are SGHNT and YYREEE (reference sequence). V lost 5 bases to trimming and J lost 5 bases; unmatched junction nucleotides: 8. The CDR3 sequence is CASSPGTGLDEQYF. Written as DNA, the CDR3 is TGTGCCAGCAGTCCCGGGACAGGGCTAGACGAGCAGTACTTC. The full variable domain, rest sourced from reference TRBV5-4 and TRBJ2-7, is ETGVTQSPTHLIKTRGQQVTLRCSSQSGHNTVSWYQQALGQGPQFIFQYYREEENGRGNFPPRFSGLQFPNYSSELNVNALELDDSALYLCASSPGTGLDEQYFGPGTRLTVT.

This chain connects TRBV19 to TRBJ1-2; D may be TRBD1 (6 bases). The germline gives CDR1 LNHDA, CDR2 SQIVND (reference sequence). Trimming shortened V by 5 bases and J by 4 bases, and 20 bases separated the two germline ends. The CDR3 is 16 amino acids. The CDR3 nucleotides are TGTGCCAGTAGTGATGGGCCCAGGGGTGGCCTCTATGGCTACACCTTC. Translation: CASSDGPRGGLYGYTF.

In this sample, this clone turned up a few times. This chain connects TRBV9 to TRBJ2-2, with a tentative D call TRBD2 (6 bases). V was shortened by 2 bases and J by 5 bases, with 22 bases between the two germline ends. The CDR3 extends over 18 amino acids. Germline CDR1 is SGDLS and CDR2 is YYNGEE. CDR3 sequence reads: CASSVPEYGGKDTGELFF. Here the CDR3 DNA reads TGTGCCAGCAGCGTTCCCGAATATGGAGGGAAGGATACCGGGGAGCTGTTTTTT.

This clone appeared a few times. The V call is TRBV7-9, the J call TRBJ1-1; D possibly corresponds to TRBD1 (5 bases). V shed 5 bases and J shed 8 bases, with 9 bases lying between them. CDR3 length: 11 amino acids. In germline, CDR1 is SEHNR, CDR2 FQNEAQ (reference sequence). CDR3 in amino acids: CASSGGPEAFF. The CDR3 DNA follows: TGTGCCAGCAGCGGGGGTCCAGAAGCTTTCTTT.

V is TRBV29-1 and J is TRBJ1-1; D possibly corresponds to TRBD1 (6 bases). V shed 7 bases and J shed 0 bases, with 15 bases lying between them. Per the germline V gene, CDR1 is SQVTM and CDR2 is ANQGSEA. This CDR3 is 14 amino acids long. CDR3 nucleotides: TGCAGCGGGCTGCAGGGGAAGATGAACACTGAAGCTTTCTTT. Its translation is CSGLQGKMNTEAFF.

This clone was counted a single time. The rearrangement links TRBV6-6 to TRBJ1-1; D is unclear. The V gene lost 8 bases and the J gene lost 0 bases, with 13 bases spanning the gap. This CDR3 contains 14 residues. CDR1 is MNHNY and CDR2 is SVGAGI in the germline V gene (reference sequence). The CDR3 DNA reads TGTGCCAGCGGATCTGGAGCTATGAACACTGAAGCTTTCTTT. This gives the protein CASGSGAMNTEAFF.